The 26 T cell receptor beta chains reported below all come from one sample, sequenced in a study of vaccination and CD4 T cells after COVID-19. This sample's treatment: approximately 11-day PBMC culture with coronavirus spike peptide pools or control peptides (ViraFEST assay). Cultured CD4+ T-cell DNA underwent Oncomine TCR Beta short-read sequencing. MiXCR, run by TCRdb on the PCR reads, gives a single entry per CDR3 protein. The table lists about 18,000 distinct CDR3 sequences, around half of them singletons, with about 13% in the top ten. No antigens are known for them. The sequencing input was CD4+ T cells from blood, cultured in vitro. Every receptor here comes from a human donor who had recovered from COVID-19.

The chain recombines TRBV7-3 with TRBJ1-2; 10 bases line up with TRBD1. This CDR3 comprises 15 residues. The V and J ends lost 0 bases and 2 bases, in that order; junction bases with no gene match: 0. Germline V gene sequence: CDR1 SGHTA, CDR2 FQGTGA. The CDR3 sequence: CASSLTGQGNYGYTF. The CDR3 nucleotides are TGTGCCAGCAGCTTAACGGGACAGGGGAACTATGGCTACACCTTC.

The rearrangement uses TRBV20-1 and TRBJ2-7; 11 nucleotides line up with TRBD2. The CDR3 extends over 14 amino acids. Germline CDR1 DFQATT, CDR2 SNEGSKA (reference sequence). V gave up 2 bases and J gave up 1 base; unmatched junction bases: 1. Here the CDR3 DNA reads TGCAGTGCTAGACTAGCGGGAGGTTCCTACGAGCAGTACTTC. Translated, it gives CSARLAGGSYEQYF.

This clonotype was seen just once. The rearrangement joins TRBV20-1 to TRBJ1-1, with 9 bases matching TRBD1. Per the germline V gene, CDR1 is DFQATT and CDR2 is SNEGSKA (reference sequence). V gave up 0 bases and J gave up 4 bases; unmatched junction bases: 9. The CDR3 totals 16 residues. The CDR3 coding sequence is TGCAGTGCTAGAGACGGGACAGGGTGGCGGGGCACTGAAGCTTTCTTT. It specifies CSARDGTGWRGTEAFF.

The DNA for the CDR3 is TGTGCCAGCGGACAGGGATGGACTGAAGCTTTCTTT. Its translation: CASGQGWTEAFF. The chain carries TRBV7-2 and TRBJ1-1; 8 nucleotides line up with TRBD1. Losses at the gene ends were 8 bases for V and 5 bases for J; bases not matched to a gene: 4. The CDR3 spans 12 residues. Germline CDR1 reads SGHTA; CDR2 reads FQGNSA.

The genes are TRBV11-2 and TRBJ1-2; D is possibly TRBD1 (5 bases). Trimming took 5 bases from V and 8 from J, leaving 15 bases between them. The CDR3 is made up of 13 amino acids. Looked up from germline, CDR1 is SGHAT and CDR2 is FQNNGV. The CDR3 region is CASSLGDSQGYTF. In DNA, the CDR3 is TGTGCCAGCAGCCTAGGAGACAGCCAAGGCTACACCTTC.

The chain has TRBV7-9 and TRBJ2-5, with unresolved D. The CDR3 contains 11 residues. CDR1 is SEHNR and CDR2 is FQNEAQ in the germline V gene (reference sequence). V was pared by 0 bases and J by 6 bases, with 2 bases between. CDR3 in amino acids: CASSLAQTQYF. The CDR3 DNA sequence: TGTGCCAGCAGCTTAGCACAGACCCAGTACTTC.

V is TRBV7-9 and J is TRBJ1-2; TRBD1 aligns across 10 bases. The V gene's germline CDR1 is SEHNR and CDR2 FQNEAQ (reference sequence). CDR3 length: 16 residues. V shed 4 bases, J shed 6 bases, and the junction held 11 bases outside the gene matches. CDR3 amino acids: CASSSIRDRGMDGYTF. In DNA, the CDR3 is TGTGCCAGCAGCTCAATCCGGGACAGGGGAATGGATGGCTACACCTTC.

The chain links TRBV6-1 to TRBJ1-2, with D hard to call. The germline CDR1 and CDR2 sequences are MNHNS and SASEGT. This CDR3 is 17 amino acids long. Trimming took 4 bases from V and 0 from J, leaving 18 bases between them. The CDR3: CASSVPEVRPANYGYTF. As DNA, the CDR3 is TGTGCCAGCAGTGTCCCCGAGGTCAGACCCGCTAACTATGGCTACACCTTC.

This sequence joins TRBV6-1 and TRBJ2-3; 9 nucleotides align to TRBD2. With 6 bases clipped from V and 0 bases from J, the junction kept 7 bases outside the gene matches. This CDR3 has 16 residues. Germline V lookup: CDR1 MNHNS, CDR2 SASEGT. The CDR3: CASRTLAGTSTDTQYF. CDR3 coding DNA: TGTGCCAGCAGAACCCTAGCGGGGACTAGCACAGATACGCAGTATTTT.

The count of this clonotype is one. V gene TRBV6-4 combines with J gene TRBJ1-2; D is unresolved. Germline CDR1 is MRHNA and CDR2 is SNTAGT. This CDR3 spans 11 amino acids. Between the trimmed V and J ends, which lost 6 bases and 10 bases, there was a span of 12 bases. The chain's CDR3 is CASSLTRHYTF. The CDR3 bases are TGTGCCAGCAGCCTCACAAGGCACTACACCTTC.

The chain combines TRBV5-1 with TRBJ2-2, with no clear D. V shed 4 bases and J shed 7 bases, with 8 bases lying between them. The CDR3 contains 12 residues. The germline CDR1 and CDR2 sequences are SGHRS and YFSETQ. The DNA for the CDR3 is TGCGCCAGCAGCCCCGAACACGGGGAGCTGTTTTTT. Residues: CASSPEHGELFF. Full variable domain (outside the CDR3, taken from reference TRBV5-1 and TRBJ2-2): KAGVTQTPRYLIKTRGQQVTLSCSPISGHRSVSWYQQTPGQGLQFLFEYFSETQRNKGNFPGRFSGRQFSNSRSEMNVSTLELGDSALYLCASSPEHGELFFGEGSRLTVL.

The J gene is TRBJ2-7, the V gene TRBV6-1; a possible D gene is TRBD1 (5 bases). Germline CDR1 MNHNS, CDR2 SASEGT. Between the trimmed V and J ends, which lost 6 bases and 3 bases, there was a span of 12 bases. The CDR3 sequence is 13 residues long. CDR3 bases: TGTGCCAGCAGCCGGGCAGGGAACTACGAGCAGTACTTC. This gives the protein CASSRAGNYEQYF.

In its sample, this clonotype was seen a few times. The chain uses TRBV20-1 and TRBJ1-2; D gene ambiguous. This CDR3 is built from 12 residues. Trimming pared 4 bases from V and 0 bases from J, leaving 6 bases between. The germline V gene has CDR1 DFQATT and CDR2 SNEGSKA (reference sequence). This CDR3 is CSATTANYGYTF. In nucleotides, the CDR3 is TGCAGTGCTACGACGGCTAACTATGGCTACACCTTC.

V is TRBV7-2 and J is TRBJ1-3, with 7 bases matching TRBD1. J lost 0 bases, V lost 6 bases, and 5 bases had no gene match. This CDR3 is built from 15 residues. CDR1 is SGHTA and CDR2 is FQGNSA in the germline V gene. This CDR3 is CASRSGTDSGNTIYF. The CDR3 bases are TGTGCCAGCAGATCCGGGACAGACTCTGGAAACACCATATATTTT. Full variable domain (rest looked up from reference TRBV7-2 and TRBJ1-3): GAGVSQSPSNKVTEKGKDVELRCDPISGHTALYWYRQSLGQGLEFLIYFQGNSAPDKSGLPSDRFSAERTGGSVSTLTIQRTQQEDSAVYLCASRSGTDSGNTIYFGEGSWLTVV.

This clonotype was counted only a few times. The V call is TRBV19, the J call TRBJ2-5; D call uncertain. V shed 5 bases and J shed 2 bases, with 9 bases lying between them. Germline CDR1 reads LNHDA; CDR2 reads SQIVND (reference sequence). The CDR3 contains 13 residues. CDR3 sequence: CASSFAYQETQYF. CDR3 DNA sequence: TGTGCCAGTAGTTTCGCTTATCAAGAGACCCAGTACTTC.

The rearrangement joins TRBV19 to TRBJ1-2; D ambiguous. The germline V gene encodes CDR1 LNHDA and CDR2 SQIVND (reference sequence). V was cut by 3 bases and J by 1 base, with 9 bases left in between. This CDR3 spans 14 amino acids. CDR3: CASSISGVNYGYTF. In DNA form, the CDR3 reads TGTGCCAGTAGTATTTCGGGCGTTAACTATGGCTACACCTTC.

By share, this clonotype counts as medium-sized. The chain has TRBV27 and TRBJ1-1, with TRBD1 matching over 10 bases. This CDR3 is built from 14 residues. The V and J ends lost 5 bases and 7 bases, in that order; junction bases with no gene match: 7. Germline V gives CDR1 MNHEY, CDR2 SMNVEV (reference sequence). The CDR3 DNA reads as TGTGCCAGCAGTGCCGGGGACAGGGGAAGTGAAGCTTTCTTT. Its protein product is CASSAGDRGSEAFF.

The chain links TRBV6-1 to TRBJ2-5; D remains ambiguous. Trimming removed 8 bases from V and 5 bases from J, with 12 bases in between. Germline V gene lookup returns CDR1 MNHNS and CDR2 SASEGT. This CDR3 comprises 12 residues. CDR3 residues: CASQARSETQYF. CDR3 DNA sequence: TGTGCCAGCCAGGCCAGATCCGAGACCCAGTACTTC.

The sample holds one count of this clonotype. Here the CDR3 DNA reads TGTGCCAGCAGTCTCGCAGTTTTGGACAATCAGCCCCAGCATTTT. Encoded protein: CASSLAVLDNQPQHF. V usage is TRBV28 and J usage is TRBJ1-5, with D unclear. The V gene's germline CDR1 is MDHEN and CDR2 SYDVKM. There are 15 residues in the CDR3. Between the trimmed V and J ends, which lost 5 bases and 3 bases, there was a span of 14 bases.

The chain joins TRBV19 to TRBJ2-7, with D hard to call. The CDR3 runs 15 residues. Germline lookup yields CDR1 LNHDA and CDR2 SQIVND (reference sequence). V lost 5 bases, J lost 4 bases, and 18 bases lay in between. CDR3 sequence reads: CASSSRHVLGYEQYF. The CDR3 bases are TGTGCCAGTAGTTCCCGACACGTGTTGGGATACGAGCAGTACTTC.

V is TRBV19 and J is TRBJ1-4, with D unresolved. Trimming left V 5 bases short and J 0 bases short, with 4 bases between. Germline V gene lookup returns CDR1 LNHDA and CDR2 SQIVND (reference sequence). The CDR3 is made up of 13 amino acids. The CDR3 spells CASSPATNEKLFF. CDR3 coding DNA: TGTGCCAGTAGTCCCGCAACTAATGAAAAACTGTTTTTT.

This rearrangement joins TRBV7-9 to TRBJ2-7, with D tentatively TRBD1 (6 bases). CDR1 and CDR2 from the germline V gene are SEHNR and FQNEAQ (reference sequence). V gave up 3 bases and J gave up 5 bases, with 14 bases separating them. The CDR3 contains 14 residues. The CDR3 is CASSFRGRGNEQYF. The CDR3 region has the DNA TGTGCCAGCAGCTTTAGGGGCAGGGGAAACGAGCAGTACTTC.

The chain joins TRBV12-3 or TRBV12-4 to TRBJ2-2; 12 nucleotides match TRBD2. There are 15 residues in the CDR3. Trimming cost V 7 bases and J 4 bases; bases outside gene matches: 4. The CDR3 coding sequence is TGTGCCAGCACCCTAGCGGGGGGGCGCACCGGGGAGCTGTTTTTT. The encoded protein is CASTLAGGRTGELFF.

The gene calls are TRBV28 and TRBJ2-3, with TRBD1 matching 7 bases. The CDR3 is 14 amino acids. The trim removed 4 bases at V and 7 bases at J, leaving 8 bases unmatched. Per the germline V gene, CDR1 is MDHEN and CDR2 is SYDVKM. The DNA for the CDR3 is TGTGCCAGCAGTTATACGACAGGGATGTATACGCAGTATTTT. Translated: CASSYTTGMYTQYF.

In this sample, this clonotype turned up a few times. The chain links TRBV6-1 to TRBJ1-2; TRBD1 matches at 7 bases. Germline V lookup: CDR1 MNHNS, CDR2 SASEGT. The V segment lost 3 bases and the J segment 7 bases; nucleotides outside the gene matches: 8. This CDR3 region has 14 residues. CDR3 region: CASSESTGWGGYTF. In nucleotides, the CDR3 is TGTGCCAGCAGTGAGTCGACAGGGTGGGGTGGCTACACCTTC.

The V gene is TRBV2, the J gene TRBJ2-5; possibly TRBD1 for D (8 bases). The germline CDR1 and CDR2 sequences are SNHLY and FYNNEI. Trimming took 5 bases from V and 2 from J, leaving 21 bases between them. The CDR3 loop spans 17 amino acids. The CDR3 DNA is TGTGCCAGCAGTTGGGGGGGACAGGTTTTTACTCAAGAGACCCAGTACTTC. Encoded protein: CASSWGGQVFTQETQYF.